The next 24 T cell receptor beta chains were all read from a single sample in a study of T cells in Graves' hyperthyroidism and ophthalmopathy. The CDR3 regions of TCR beta were amplified from RNA transcripts. First-round RT-PCR with HTBI primers amplified the TCR CDR3 region. TCRdb used MiXCR to reprocess the multiplex PCR reads, holding one entry per CDR3 protein. The sample lists about 400,000 distinct CDR3 sequences; 15% were seen once. Sequenced: blood. The receptor set was obtained from a woman in her 30s with Graves' hyperthyroidism.

This clonotype occurred a few times. The rearrangement uses TRBV28 and TRBJ2-7; D is unclear. The CDR3 extends over 13 amino acids. Trimming removed 6 bases from V and 2 bases from J, with 11 bases in between. The V gene's germline CDR1 is MDHEN and CDR2 SYDVKM. The CDR3 region is CASSQTVPYEQYF. The DNA for the CDR3 is TGTGCCAGCAGCCAGACTGTACCCTACGAGCAGTACTTC.

This clonotype has just a few counts. The chain's CDR3 is CSAHRTSGRPYEQYF. The CDR3 DNA reads as TGCAGTGCTCATCGGACTAGCGGGAGACCCTACGAGCAGTACTTC. The chain combines TRBV20-1 with TRBJ2-7; 13 bases map to TRBD2. Germline CDR1 and CDR2: DFQATT and SNEGSKA (reference sequence). The CDR3 contains 15 residues. Losses at the gene ends were 5 bases for V and 2 bases for J; bases not matched to a gene: 6.

Turning to this clonotype: It may be a read error: a sequence one base away is much more abundant. The chain recombines TRBV30 with TRBJ1-2; D is unresolved. CDR3 size: 11 residues. Germline-derived CDR1 and CDR2 are GTSNPN and SVGIG (reference sequence). Here the CDR3 reads CTWSRRRGYTF. The CDR3 region has the DNA TGTACCTGGAGCCGGCGTCGAGGCTACACCTTC. Complete variable domain (other parts from reference TRBV30 and TRBJ1-2): SQTIHQWPATLVQPVGSPLSLECTVEGTSNPNLYWYRQAAGRGLQLLFYSVGIGQISSEVPQNLSASRPQDRQFILSSKKLLLSDSGFYLCTWSRRRGYTFGSGTRLTVV.

The V and J genes are TRBV19 and TRBJ1-4; D gene unclear. The CDR3 has 15 amino acids. The V gene lost 3 bases and the J gene lost 0 bases, with 8 bases spanning the gap. Germline loops: CDR1 LNHDA, CDR2 SQIVND (reference sequence). The CDR3 sequence is CASSIDGATNEKLFF. The CDR3 nucleotides are TGTGCCAGTAGTATTGACGGAGCAACTAATGAAAAACTGTTTTTT. The whole variable domain, filled in from reference TRBV19 and TRBJ1-4, reads DGGITQSPKYLFRKEGQNVTLSCEQNLNHDAMYWYRQDPGQGLRLIYYSQIVNDFQKGDIAEGYSVSREKKESFPLTVTSAQKNPTAFYLCASSIDGATNEKLFFGSGTQLSVL.

This clonotype was counted a few times. CDR3 loop: CAWKAGRGASPLHF. DNA of the CDR3: TGTGCCTGGAAAGCGGGCAGGGGAGCTTCACCCCTCCACTTT. The J gene is TRBJ1-6, the V gene TRBV30; tentatively, D is TRBD1 (6 bases). The germline gives CDR1 GTSNPN, CDR2 SVGIG (reference sequence). This CDR3 has 14 amino acids. Trimming took 4 bases from V and 9 from J, leaving 16 bases between them.

The table lists this clonotype with a few counts. The chain carries TRBV29-1 and TRBJ1-1, with unresolved D. The germline V gene encodes CDR1 SQVTM and CDR2 ANQGSEA. CDR3 length: 12 residues. The V gene lost 7 bases and the J gene lost 0 bases, with 9 bases spanning the gap. CDR3 nucleotide sequence: TGCAGCGGTACACTCATGAACACTGAAGCTTTCTTT. Amino acid sequence: CSGTLMNTEAFF.

The chain has TRBV2 and TRBJ1-4; TRBD1 might be the D (5 bases). CDR1 is SNHLY, CDR2 FYNNEI, per germline. CDR3 size: 15 residues. V shed 3 bases and J shed 5 bases, with 13 bases lying between them. CDR3 protein: CASSEGGRANEKLFF. CDR3 nucleotides: TGTGCCAGCAGTGAGGGCGGCAGGGCGAATGAAAAACTGTTTTTT.

This clonotype was seen ten or more times. The V and J genes are TRBV20-1 and TRBJ2-5; 11 bases map to TRBD2. The CDR3 runs to 16 residues. Unmatched junction bases numbered 14, after V lost 6 bases and J lost 5 bases. Germline loops: CDR1 DFQATT, CDR2 SNEGSKA (reference sequence). The CDR3: CSAEIRLAGFMETQYF. CDR3 sequence (DNA): TGCAGTGCCGAGATTAGACTAGCGGGATTTATGGAGACCCAGTACTTC.

This clonotype was counted many times. The chain is built from TRBV30 and TRBJ2-7; D may match TRBD1 or TRBD2 (6 bases each). Trimming cost V 3 bases and J 5 bases, with 26 bases left between them. The CDR3 runs to 17 residues. The germline V gene has CDR1 GTSNPN and CDR2 SVGIG (reference sequence). The CDR3 protein is CAWRASRGLSRRDEQYF. CDR3 nucleotide sequence: TGTGCCTGGAGGGCCTCCCGGGGGCTCTCCCGGCGGGACGAGCAGTACTTC. The variable domain in full, completed from reference TRBV30 and TRBJ2-7, reads SQTIHQWPATLVQPVGSPLSLECTVEGTSNPNLYWYRQAAGRGLQLLFYSVGIGQISSEVPQNLSASRPQDRQFILSSKKLLLSDSGFYLCAWRASRGLSRRDEQYFGPGTRLTVT.

This sequence joins TRBV14 and TRBJ2-1; the D gene could be TRBD1 or TRBD2 (5 bases each). The V gene's germline CDR1 is SGHDN and CDR2 FVKESK. Trimming took 0 bases from V and 4 from J, leaving 19 bases between them. This CDR3 contains 18 residues. The CDR3 nucleotides read TGTGCCAGCAGCCAAGAGGGGCTAGCCTCTACTGTTTACAATGAGCAGTTCTTC. Translating it yields CASSQEGLASTVYNEQFF.

This clonotype has a handful of counts. The J gene is TRBJ2-1, the V gene TRBV10-3; TRBD2 aligns across 13 bases. This CDR3 is 15 amino acids long. In germline, CDR1 is ENHRY, CDR2 SYGVKD. V shed 2 bases, J shed 12 bases, and the junction held 7 bases outside the gene matches. CDR3 protein: CAISEGLAGANGQFF. In DNA form, the CDR3 reads TGTGCCATCAGTGAGGGACTAGCGGGGGCCAACGGGCAGTTCTTC.

This clonotype was observed many times. The chain has TRBV7-9 and TRBJ2-7, with D unclear. CDR1 is SEHNR, CDR2 FQNEAQ, per germline (reference sequence). The CDR3 contains 14 residues. Trimming left V 2 bases short and J 0 bases short, with 8 bases between. In DNA form, the CDR3 reads TGTGCCAGCAGCTTAAGTAGGCTCTCCTACGAGCAGTACTTC. It yields the protein CASSLSRLSYEQYF.

Many counts were recorded for this clonotype. This chain joins TRBV11-2 and TRBJ2-2; D is ambiguous. The CDR3 covers 18 residues. Trimming stripped 0 bases from V and 8 bases from J, with 22 bases between. Germline CDR1 is SGHAT and CDR2 is FQNNGV. CDR3 protein: CASSLDLLSLMTNGELFF. The CDR3 bases are TGTGCCAGCAGCTTAGACCTTCTATCTCTAATGACAAATGGGGAGCTGTTTTTT.

This clonotype occurred many times. The chain is built from TRBV20-1 and TRBJ2-2; D may be TRBD1 (5 bases). V was pared by 3 bases and J by 0 bases, with 11 bases between. The CDR3 runs 15 residues. CDR1 is DFQATT, CDR2 SNEGSKA, per germline (reference sequence). This CDR3 is CSARDTMANTGELFF. The DNA for the CDR3 is TGCAGTGCTAGGGACACGATGGCGAACACCGGGGAGCTGTTTTTT.

The genes are TRBV20-1 and TRBJ2-3; TRBD2 matches at 14 bases. Looked up from germline, CDR1 is DFQATT and CDR2 is SNEGSKA (reference sequence). The length of the CDR3 is 13 residues. CDR3 DNA: TGCGTCGGGACTAGCGGGAGTGCAGATACGCAGTATTTT. Residues: CVGTSGSADTQYF.

This clonotype has a count of ten or more. The chain combines TRBV28 with TRBJ2-2; 9 positions match TRBD1. The J segment lost 2 bases and the V segment lost 4 bases, leaving 8 bases of the junction unmatched. The CDR3 is made up of 17 amino acids. From germline, CDR1 is MDHEN and CDR2 SYDVKM. CDR3 DNA sequence: TGTGCCAGCAGTTCCCCCCGGGACAGGGCTAACACCGGGGAGCTGTTTTTT. It encodes CASSSPRDRANTGELFF.

This clonotype was seen many times. The V and J genes are TRBV7-8 and TRBJ1-1; maybe TRBD1 (5 bases). V was clipped by 5 bases and J by 3 bases, with 16 bases between them. Germline assignment: CDR1 SGHVS and CDR2 FQNEAQ. The CDR3 totals 15 residues. The CDR3, as DNA: TGTGCCAGCAGCCTCTCTTTTGGGGCGGACACTGAAGCTTTCTTT. Translated, it gives CASSLSFGADTEAFF. Supplemented by reference TRBV7-8 and TRBJ1-1, the full variable domain reads GAGVSQSPRYKVAKRGQDVALRCDPISGHVSLFWYQQALGQGPEFLTYFQNEAQLDKSGLPSDRFFAERPEGSVSTLKIQRTQQEDSAVYLCASSLSFGADTEAFFGQGTRLTVV.

The gene calls are TRBV24-1 and TRBJ2-3, with D hard to call. In germline, CDR1 is KGHDR, CDR2 SFDVKD. This CDR3 spans 13 amino acids. The ends were cut back, 5 bases at V and 0 bases at J, with 5 bases in the middle. The chain's CDR3 is CATSAQSTDTQYF. In nucleotides, the CDR3 is TGTGCCACCAGTGCGCAGAGCACAGATACGCAGTATTTT.

The rearrangement links TRBV5-1 to TRBJ1-2, with D maybe TRBD1 (5 bases). Trimming left V 2 bases short and J 4 bases short, with 9 bases between. CDR1 and CDR2 (germline): SGHRS, YFSETQ. The CDR3 length is 13 residues. CDR3 protein: CASSFRAAYGYTF. The CDR3 DNA sequence: TGCGCCAGCAGCTTCAGGGCCGCCTATGGCTACACCTTC.

This clonotype was counted a few times. The CDR3 nucleotides are TGTGCCAGCAGCTTAGACCGGGCTAGCCTGGGCAATGAGCAGTTCTTC. Its translation: CASSLDRASLGNEQFF. The chain recombines TRBV7-2 with TRBJ2-1; maybe TRBD2 (5 bases). The germline gives CDR1 SGHTA, CDR2 FQGNSA. Trimming stripped 1 base from V and 6 bases from J, with 16 bases between. The CDR3 is made up of 16 amino acids.

This rearrangement joins TRBV3-1 to TRBJ1-1; D call uncertain. V was pared by 0 bases and J by 5 bases, with 7 bases between. The CDR3 covers 13 residues. The germline V gene encodes CDR1 LGHDT and CDR2 YNNKEL (reference sequence). In DNA form, the CDR3 reads TGTGCCAGCAGCCAAGAAAGGATAACTGAAGCTTTCTTT. It codes for CASSQERITEAFF.

This clonotype has a handful of counts. V is TRBV12-3 or TRBV12-4 and J is TRBJ2-5; 7 bases line up with TRBD2. CDR3 length: 14 amino acids. J gave up 1 base and V 5 bases, and 4 bases lay outside the gene matches. CDR3 DNA sequence: TGTGCCAGCAGTCCGCGGGAGTTCCAAGAGACCCAGTACTTC. Translating it yields CASSPREFQETQYF.

This clonotype was counted at least ten times. This sequence joins TRBV7-9 and TRBJ2-1; D gene unclear. Germline lookup yields CDR1 SEHNR and CDR2 FQNEAQ (reference sequence). CDR3 length: 15 residues. The V gene lost 1 base and the J gene lost 10 bases, with 17 bases spanning the gap. CDR3 sequence (DNA): TGTGCCAGCAGCTTAGTAGCAGGAGCCCTGGGGGAGCAGTTCTTC. It translates to CASSLVAGALGEQFF.

This clonotype was counted a few times. V and J are TRBV20-1 and TRBJ2-1; D gene unclear. CDR3 length equals 14 residues. V shed 1 base and J shed 8 bases, with 15 bases lying between them. Germline assignment: CDR1 DFQATT and CDR2 SNEGSKA (reference sequence). The CDR3 DNA sequence: TGCAGTGCTAGAGCGGCAGGTAGGAGAGATGAGCAGTTCTTC. Amino acid sequence: CSARAAGRRDEQFF.